This record looks at one T cell receptor beta chain sequence and its context. These data belong to a study of blood T cell repertoires in COVID-19. Unmatched junction bases numbered 10, after V lost 11 bases and J lost 5 bases. The CDR3 is 14 residues long. CDR1 is LNHDA, CDR2 SQIVND, per germline (reference sequence). Per the original data handling: Nucleated cell counts were estimated from reference gene primer amplification. Clones were sequenced by immunoSEQ multiplex PCR, and TCRdb holds only the in-frame ones, with some missing. V and J calls plus clone size are reproduced from that table; the DNA served to infer D and trimming. Of 150,000 to 200,000 clones in the sample, 70% to 90% are singletons; the top ten hold 7.5% to 10%.

This receptor was identified in a woman of 80 years or more with acute or convalescent COVID-19. The chain is built from TRBV19 and TRBJ1-2; 11 bases line up with TRBD1. Sequencing used peripheral blood. The CDR3 sequence is CAGSTGTGGYGYTF. In DNA form, the CDR3 reads TGTGCCGGATCGACGGGGACAGGGGGGTATGGCTACACCTTC.